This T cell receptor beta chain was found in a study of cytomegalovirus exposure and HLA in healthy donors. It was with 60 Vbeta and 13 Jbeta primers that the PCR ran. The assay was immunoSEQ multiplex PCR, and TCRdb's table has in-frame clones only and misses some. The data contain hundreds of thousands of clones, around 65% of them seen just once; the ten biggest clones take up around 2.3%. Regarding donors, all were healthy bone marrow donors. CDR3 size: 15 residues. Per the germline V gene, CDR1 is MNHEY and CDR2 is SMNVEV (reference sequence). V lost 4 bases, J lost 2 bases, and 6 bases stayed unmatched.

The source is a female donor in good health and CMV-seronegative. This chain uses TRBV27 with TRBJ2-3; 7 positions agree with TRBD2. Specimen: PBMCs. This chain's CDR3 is CASSWRGGYTDTQYF. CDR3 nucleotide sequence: TGTGCCAGCAGTTGGCGGGGAGGGTACACAGATACGCAGTATTTT.